This T cell receptor beta chain comes out of a study of T cell responses to AZD1222 COVID-19 vaccine. Points on this clone: Its matching antigen is unknown.

Trimming took off 2 bases at V and 5 bases at J, with 9 bases between the two ends. CDR3 length equals 13 residues. The germline gives CDR1 MNHEY, CDR2 SVGEGT. Whole-study results and caveats: Baseline testing showed seropositivity in only six AZD1222 recipients.

Profiling relied on immunoSEQ multiplex PCR, and the TCRdb table lists in-frame clones only, not all of them. The table has some 150,000 clones, around 90% seen once. Sequencing was performed on peripheral blood, taken 28 days after the second dose of the MenACWY control vaccine. The chain combines TRBV6-2 or TRBV6-3 with TRBJ1-1; D not certain. The TCR originated in an adult who received the MenACWY meningococcal vaccine as a control. This chain's CDR3 is CASSYIYTTEAFF. CDR3 sequence (DNA): TGTGCCAGCAGTTACATTTACACGACTGAAGCTTTCTTT.